This TCR beta chain was sequenced during a study of beta chain features in type 1 diabetes. Study information: In age, gender and cell yields, patients were similar to healthy donors. General study findings and limits: A closer apparent resemblance between naive, central memory and Treg TCRB repertoires was seen in patients than in healthy donors. Cells carrying high TCR expression could end up over-represented when cDNA is sequenced. TCRB CDR3 length was moderately but significantly reduced in all four CD4+ subsets of Type 1 diabetes patients.

The authors reverse transcribed all of the isolated RNA, so sequencing captured expressed TCRB transcripts. Repertoires were generated with immunoSEQ multiplex PCR, while TCRdb's copy carries only in-frame clones and drops some. The table lists about 370,000 clones, roughly 9.8% of them singletons. Blood was drawn once from each donor into heparinised tubes. The draws averaged about 120 mL. The sample holds many counts of this clone. Its matching antigen is unknown. The germline V gene has CDR1 MNHNY and CDR2 SVGAGI (reference sequence). The CDR3 sequence is 11 residues long. The V end lost 4 bases, the J end lost 5 bases, and 4 bases lay between the germline ends.

The receptor was derived from a man younger than 40 with type 1 diabetes. The chain joins TRBV6-6 to TRBJ2-3; D unresolved. Sequenced sample: central memory CD4+ T cells from blood. DNA for the CDR3: TGTGCCAGCAGTTTCGTAGATACGCAGTATTTT. Its protein product is CASSFVDTQYF.